This record looks at one TCR beta chain sequence and its context. No antigen is known for it. The data derive from a study of beta chain features in type 1 diabetes. Study-wide context: The study examined 107,917,701 sorted cells across all samples.

Populations isolated by sorting all had purity greater than 95%. Findings and caveats of the study: For cells with high TCR expression, cDNA sequencing could yield over-representation.

Of the isolated RNA, all was reverse transcribed, and so the sequenced material was expressed TCRB transcripts. Profiling relied on immunoSEQ multiplex PCR, and the TCRdb table lists in-frame clones only, not all of them. The table has 130,000 to 150,000 clones, less than 9% seen once. The V gene's germline CDR1 is MNHNS and CDR2 SASEGT. Deletions cut 4 bases from V and 6 bases from J, with 7 bases between. The CDR3 length is 12 residues. The receptor's source is a woman aged 25 to 45 in good health. Sequenced sample: central memory CD4+ T cells from blood. The V gene is TRBV6-1, the J gene TRBJ2-4; no definite D call. CDR3 nucleotides: TGTGCCAGCAGTGGTGCCGGAAACATTCAGTACTTC. Its translation: CASSGAGNIQYF.